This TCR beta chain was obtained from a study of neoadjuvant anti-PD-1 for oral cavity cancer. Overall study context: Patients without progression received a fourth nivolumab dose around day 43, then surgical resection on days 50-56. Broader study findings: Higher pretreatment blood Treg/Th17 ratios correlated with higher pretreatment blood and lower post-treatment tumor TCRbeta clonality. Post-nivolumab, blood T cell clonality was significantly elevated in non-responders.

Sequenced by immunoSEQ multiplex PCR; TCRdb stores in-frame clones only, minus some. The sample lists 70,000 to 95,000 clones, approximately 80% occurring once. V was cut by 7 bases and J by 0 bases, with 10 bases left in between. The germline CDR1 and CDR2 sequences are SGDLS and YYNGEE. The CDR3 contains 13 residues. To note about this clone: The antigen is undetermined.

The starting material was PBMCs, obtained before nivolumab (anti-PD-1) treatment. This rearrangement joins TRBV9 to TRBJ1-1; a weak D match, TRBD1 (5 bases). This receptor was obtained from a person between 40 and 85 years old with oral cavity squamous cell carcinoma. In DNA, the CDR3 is TGTGCCAGCCGACGGGGCATGAACACTGAAGCTTTCTTT. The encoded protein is CASRRGMNTEAFF.